These T cell receptor beta chains were read from a single sample in a study of T cells in localized non-small cell lung cancer. TCRdb's table, derived via immunoSEQ multiplex PCR, lists solely in-frame clones and lacks some. The sample contains approximately 16,000 clones, 85% to 90% of which appear only once. The input for sequencing was peripheral blood, taken before any cancer treatment. These receptors all come from a female donor of 60 years or more with stage I squamous cell lung carcinoma. Both conserved end residues are part of each CDR3. The order of the fields is J gene, clone size, V gene, D gene, CDR3 protein, CDR3 DNA. D genes are given only for firm matches. Clone size is given for some rows only: seen once, a few or many times, or a class if the clone is expanded.

TRBJ2-7	few	TRBV5-1	TRBD1	CASSSTGTGAYEQYF	TGCGCCAGCAGCTCAACCGGGACAGGGGCCTACGAGCAGTACTTC
TRBJ2-7	few	TRBV10-1	NA	CASSESSRDEQYF	TGCGCCAGCAGTGAGTCCTCTCGGGACGAGCAGTACTTC
TRBJ2-7	few	TRBV4-2	TRBD1	CASSQVRQGYEQYF	TGTGCCAGCAGCCAAGTAAGACAGGGGTACGAGCAGTACTTC
TRBJ1-2	NA	TRBV7-3	NA	CASSLGTSQNLLF	TGTGCCAGCAGCTTGGGGACATCTCAAAACCTTCTGTTC
TRBJ1-3	NA	TRBV7-2	NA	CASSLRGPASGNTIYF	TGTGCCAGCAGCCTGCGTGGGCCGGCCTCTGGAAACACCATATATTTT
TRBJ2-2	once	TRBV6-1	TRBD2	CASSDSGSVTGELFF	TGTGCCAGCAGCGATAGCGGGAGTGTCACCGGGGAGCTGTTTTTT
TRBJ2-5	NA	TRBV19	NA	CASRQSGETQYF	TGTGCCAGTAGACAAAGTGGCGAGACCCAGTACTTC
TRBJ1-2	NA	TRBV28	NA	CASSFSGPLSGYTF	TGTGCCAGCAGTTTCTCAGGACCACTATCCGGCTACACCTTC
TRBJ2-3	once	TRBV9	TRBD2	CASSVAGGQSTDTQYF	TGTGCCAGCAGCGTAGCGGGGGGGCAGAGCACAGATACGCAGTATTTT
TRBJ1-2	once	TRBV6-5	TRBD1	CASSYSIGTGYGYTF	TGTGCCAGCAGTTACTCGATAGGGACAGGTTATGGCTACACCTTC
TRBJ1-2	NA	TRBV10-3	TRBD1	CAISESGRQGEGYTF	TGTGCCATCAGTGAGTCTGGGAGGCAGGGGGAAGGCTACACCTTC
TRBJ2-1	NA	TRBV7-2	NA	CASSIDFGSYNEQFF	TGTGCCAGCAGCATAGACTTTGGTTCCTACAATGAGCAGTTCTTC
TRBJ1-1	NA	TRBV6-4	NA	CASSRGARLTPEAFF	TGTGCCAGCAGTCGGGGGGCCCGCCTCACCCCTGAAGCTTTCTTT
TRBJ2-1	NA	TRBV5-6	NA	CASSPVGAGGNEQFF	TGTGCCAGCAGCCCGGTAGGAGCCGGCGGCAATGAGCAGTTCTTC
TRBJ1-2	NA	TRBV5-4	NA	CASSFDFGLGEYGYTF	TGTGCCAGCAGCTTCGATTTTGGCCTCGGGGAGTATGGCTACACCTTC
TRBJ2-5	NA	TRBV7-8	TRBD1	CASSLEGQVQENQYF	TGTGCCAGCAGCTTAGAGGGACAGGTTCAAGAGAACCAGTACTTC
TRBJ1-4	NA	TRBV28	TRBD1	CASSSSTGYNEKLFF	TGTGCCAGCAGTTCGTCGACAGGGTATAATGAAAAACTGTTTTTT
TRBJ2-7	NA	TRBV9	NA	CASSVGPNYEQYF	TGTGCCAGCAGCGTCGGACCCAACTACGAGCAGTACTTC
TRBJ2-7	NA	TRBV30	TRBD1	CAWSLGQGTYEQYF	TGTGCCTGGAGTCTAGGACAGGGCACCTACGAGCAGTACTTC
TRBJ2-2	NA	TRBV6-6	TRBD1	CASSYLGQRNTGELFF	TGTGCCAGCAGTTACTTGGGACAGAGGAACACCGGGGAGCTGTTTTTT
TRBJ2-2	NA	TRBV7-9	NA	CASSLGTGFYTGELFF	TGTGCCAGCAGCTTAGGAACAGGGTTCTACACCGGGGAGCTGTTTTTT
TRBJ2-2	NA	TRBV19	TRBD1	CASKLDRAVAGELFF	TGTGCCAGTAAACTCGACAGGGCTGTCGCCGGGGAGCTGTTTTTT
TRBJ2-2	NA	TRBV5-1	NA	CASSLSLANTGELFF	TGCGCCAGCAGCTTGTCTCTTGCGAACACCGGGGAGCTGTTTTTT
TRBJ2-2	NA	TRBV18	TRBD1	CASSPPRDRMNTGELFF	TGTGCCAGCTCACCGCCCCGGGACAGGATGAACACCGGGGAGCTGTTTTTT
TRBJ2-2	NA	TRBV6-5	TRBD1	CASSHTRTGHGELFF	TGTGCCAGCAGTCACACCCGGACAGGGCACGGGGAGCTGTTTTTT
TRBJ2-1	NA	TRBV27	TRBD2	CARRTGEREGLNEQFF	TGTGCCAGACGCACCGGGGAGCGGGAGGGCCTCAATGAGCAGTTCTTC
TRBJ2-2	NA	TRBV4-2	TRBD1	CASSQRYRGPLELFF	TGTGCCAGCAGCCAAAGATACAGGGGGCCCTTGGAGCTGTTTTTT
TRBJ2-1	NA	TRBV9	NA	CASSVATYNEQFF	TGTGCCAGCAGCGTAGCAACTTACAATGAGCAGTTCTTC
TRBJ2-1	NA	TRBV2	NA	CASSEALTVYNEQFF	TGTGCCAGCAGTGAAGCGCTTACAGTCTACAATGAGCAGTTCTTC
TRBJ2-1	NA	TRBV5-1	NA	CASSPDRGEQFF	TGCGCCAGCAGCCCAGACCGAGGTGAGCAGTTCTTC